These T cell receptor beta chains were read from a single sample in a study of cytomegalovirus exposure and HLA in healthy donors. Method: immunoSEQ multiplex PCR; TCRdb's copy keeps in-frame clones and lacks some. The sample features some 150,000 clones, with 2% to 2.5% in its top ten. The sample consisted of PBMCs. These receptors came from a woman aged 18-35 years in good health and CMV-seronegative. CDR3s include the opening cysteine and the closing phenylalanine or tryptophan. A D gene is named only where the DNA matches it firmly.

V gene: TRBV15; D gene: TRBD2; J gene: TRBJ2-4; CDR3 DNA: TGTGCCACCAGCAGGGATAGGACTAGCGGTAGCAAAAACATTCAGTACTTC; CDR3 protein: CATSRDRTSGSKNIQYF
V gene: TRBV7-8; D gene: TRBD2; J gene: TRBJ2-5; CDR3 DNA: TGTGCCAGCAGCCCTCCCACGGGACTAGCGGGCCAAGAGACCCAGTACTTC; CDR3 protein: CASSPPTGLAGQETQYF
V gene: TRBV5-1; D gene: -; J gene: TRBJ1-1; CDR3 DNA: TGCGCCAGCAGAGCGAGCTACCGTAACACTGAAGCTTTCTTT; CDR3 protein: CASRASYRNTEAFF
V gene: TRBV7-2; D gene: TRBD1; J gene: TRBJ1-2; CDR3 DNA: TGTGCCAGCAGCCCGCTGACAGGGGTGGGGCTTGGCTACACCTTC; CDR3 protein: CASSPLTGVGLGYTF
V gene: TRBV5-5; D gene: TRBD1; J gene: TRBJ1-1; CDR3 DNA: TGTGCCAGCAGGGCCCGGGACAGGGTGAACACTGAAGCTTTCTTT; CDR3 protein: CASRARDRVNTEAFF
V gene: TRBV5-1; D gene: TRBD1; J gene: TRBJ1-1; CDR3 DNA: TGCGCCAGCAGCGCTCTCCAGGGGGCGAGCGGCACTGAAGCTTTCTTT; CDR3 protein: CASSALQGASGTEAFF
V gene: TRBV9; D gene: -; J gene: TRBJ2-2; CDR3 DNA: TGTGCCAGCAGCGGACAGCAGAACACCGGGGAGCTGTTTTTT; CDR3 protein: CASSGQQNTGELFF
V gene: TRBV7-3; D gene: TRBD2; J gene: TRBJ2-2; CDR3 DNA: TGTGCCAGCACCCTAACTAGCGGGAGTACCGGGGAGCTGTTTTTT; CDR3 protein: CASTLTSGSTGELFF
V gene: TRBV30; D gene: -; J gene: TRBJ1-1; CDR3 DNA: TGTGCCTGGAGTGTACACAACCGCTACACTGAAGCTTTCTTT; CDR3 protein: CAWSVHNRYTEAFF
V gene: TRBV4-3; D gene: -; J gene: TRBJ1-4; CDR3 DNA: TGCGCCAGCAGCCTTCAAACCCGACAAGCAACTAATGAAAAACTGTTTTTT; CDR3 protein: CASSLQTRQATNEKLFF
V gene: TRBV2; D gene: TRBD1; J gene: TRBJ1-1; CDR3 DNA: TGTGCCAGCAGGGCCCGACAGGGGATGAACACTGAAGCTTTCTTT; CDR3 protein: CASRARQGMNTEAFF
V gene: TRBV29-1; D gene: -; J gene: TRBJ1-1; CDR3 DNA: TGCAGCGCTGCCCCCCAGGGCACTGAAGCTTTCTTT; CDR3 protein: CSAAPQGTEAFF
V gene: TRBV5-5; D gene: -; J gene: TRBJ1-1; CDR3 DNA: TGTGCCAGCAGCTTGGGGCGGGATTACACTGAAGCTTTCTTT; CDR3 protein: CASSLGRDYTEAFF
V gene: TRBV28; D gene: -; J gene: TRBJ1-5; CDR3 DNA: TGTGCCAGCAGTCAACAGGGTCCTTGGCCCCAGCATTTT; CDR3 protein: CASSQQGPWPQHF
V gene: TRBV6-6; D gene: -; J gene: TRBJ1-1; CDR3 DNA: TGTGCCAGCAGTCGGGGGAACACTGAAGCTTTCTTT; CDR3 protein: CASSRGNTEAFF
V gene: TRBV10-1; D gene: TRBD2; J gene: TRBJ2-3; CDR3 DNA: TGCGCCAGCAGCGCTCATACTAGCGGGAGTTTGCCAGATACGCAGTATTTT; CDR3 protein: CASSAHTSGSLPDTQYF
V gene: TRBV5-4; D gene: -; J gene: TRBJ2-2; CDR3 DNA: TGTGCCAGCAGAACCCTAGCCACAGTGCCCGGGGAGCTGTTTTTT; CDR3 protein: CASRTLATVPGELFF
V gene: TRBV4-1; D gene: TRBD1; J gene: TRBJ2-5; CDR3 DNA: TGCGCCAGCAGCCAAGAAGTCCCTGGACAGGGGCTGGGAGAGACCCAGTACTTC; CDR3 protein: CASSQEVPGQGLGETQYF
V gene: TRBV29-1; D gene: TRBD1; J gene: TRBJ1-1; CDR3 DNA: TGCAGCGTTGAGAGTCCCGGGACAGGGAACACTGAAGCTTTCTTT; CDR3 protein: CSVESPGTGNTEAFF
V gene: TRBV18; D gene: -; J gene: TRBJ2-2; CDR3 DNA: TGTGCCAGCTCAGGTAGCCAGAACACCGGGGAGCTGTTTTTT; CDR3 protein: CASSGSQNTGELFF
V gene: TRBV7-9; D gene: -; J gene: TRBJ1-2; CDR3 DNA: TGTGCCAGCAGCACCGGGAGGAGGGGCTACACCTTC; CDR3 protein: CASSTGRRGYTF
V gene: TRBV4-3; D gene: TRBD1; J gene: TRBJ1-1; CDR3 DNA: TGCGCCAGCAGCCAACTCCAGGGACAGGGAAGGGATGAAGCTTTCTTT; CDR3 protein: CASSQLQGQGRDEAFF
V gene: TRBV30; D gene: -; J gene: TRBJ1-5; CDR3 DNA: TGTGCCTGGGCTAAAAATAGCAATCAGCCCCAGCATTTT; CDR3 protein: CAWAKNSNQPQHF
V gene: TRBV7-9; D gene: TRBD1; J gene: TRBJ1-5; CDR3 DNA: TGTGCCAGCAGCCCAACCGGGACAGCTAATCAGCCCCAGCATTTT; CDR3 protein: CASSPTGTANQPQHF
V gene: TRBV7-9; D gene: TRBD2; J gene: TRBJ2-1; CDR3 DNA: TGTGCCAGCAGCTTAGATGGACTAGCCGGCCTGACCCCTTACAATGAGCAGTTCTTC; CDR3 protein: CASSLDGLAGLTPYNEQFF
V gene: TRBV4-3; D gene: TRBD2; J gene: TRBJ2-5; CDR3 DNA: TGCGCCAGCAGCCAAAATAGCGGGAGGGCCGGCGAGACCCAGTACTTC; CDR3 protein: CASSQNSGRAGETQYF